This entry concerns a single T cell receptor beta chain. Its target is unknown. This specimen comes from a study of cytomegalovirus exposure and HLA in healthy donors. Profiled with immunoSEQ multiplex PCR; TCRdb holds only in-frame clones, not every one. The table lists over 85,000 clones, roughly nine tenths of them singletons. Overall study results and limits: There were some public TCRs occurring in many donors, but most TCR sequences were rare. Three chains linked to CMV were shown in vitro to be specific for CMV antigens. Diagnosis of cytomegalovirus status made by the classifier reportedly showed high specificity and sensitivity.

Trimming pared 6 bases from V and 4 bases from J, leaving 5 bases between. The CDR3 spans 11 residues. CDR1 and CDR2 (germline): MRHNA, SNTAGT. The sequenced material came from PBMCs. This receptor was obtained from a woman under 30 in good health and CMV-seronegative. The genes are TRBV6-4 and TRBJ2-3; weak D call: TRBD1 (5 bases). The CDR3 DNA sequence: TGTGCCAGCAGAGGGGCAGATACGCAGTATTTT. This encodes CASRGADTQYF.